This T cell receptor (beta chain) derives from a study of T cells in Graves' hyperthyroidism and ophthalmopathy. This clonotype was recorded many times. CDR3 size: 11 residues. Germline V CDR1 and CDR2: GTSNPN, SVGIG (reference sequence). V dropped 7 bases and J dropped 2 bases, with 8 bases sitting between them. TCR beta CDR3 regions were amplified from RNA. HTBI primers were the set used in a first-round RT-PCR of the TCR CDR3. TCRdb ran MiXCR on the multiplex PCR reads and lists one entry per CDR3 protein. The table has 400,000 or so distinct CDR3 sequences, roughly 13% seen once. Material for sequencing was blood. The V call is TRBV30, the J call TRBJ1-1; D ambiguous. This receptor was obtained from a man aged 50 to 59 with Graves' ophthalmopathy. The CDR3 DNA sequence: TGTGCCTCGAAGGTTAACACTGAAGCTTTCTTT. Amino acids: CASKVNTEAFF.